This T cell receptor (beta chain) comes out of a study of OX40 agonist ivuxolimab in advanced cancers. On the study more broadly: The patients got ivuxolimab, which is an agonistic anti-OX40 (CD134) antibody.

Repertoires were generated with immunoSEQ multiplex PCR, while TCRdb's copy carries only in-frame clones and drops some. The sample includes tens of thousands of clones, about 85% of them seen just once. The specimen was CD4+ or CD8+ T cells sorted from blood, collected in a trial of the OX40 agonist ivuxolimab. The receptor comes from an adult with an advanced solid tumor such as melanoma, head and neck, liver or kidney cancer.

CDR3 region: CASSFQQGANYGYTF. Written as DNA, the CDR3 is TGTGCCAGCAGCTTTCAACAGGGGGCTAACTATGGCTACACCTTC. The chain combines TRBV5-5 with TRBJ1-2; TRBD1 matches at 8 bases. The CDR3 length is 15 residues. The germline V gene encodes CDR1 SGHKS and CDR2 YYEKEE (reference sequence). The trim removed 2 bases at V and 0 bases at J, leaving 3 bases unmatched.